Sequencing of this T cell receptor (beta chain) was carried out in a study of shared clonotypes between healthy human individuals. Data came from immunoSEQ multiplex PCR; TCRdb stores just in-frame clones and leaves some out. The data hold hundreds of thousands of clones, with 73% observed a single time. The sequence derives from a woman aged 25 to 39 in good health. Sequencing was done on a sample of memory CD4+ T cells sorted from blood. Documented subset: CD45RA-negative fraction.

The CDR3 loop reads CASSQRTGLNEKLFF. As DNA, the CDR3 is TGTGCCAGCAGTCAACGGACAGGTCTTAATGAAAAACTGTTTTTT. The chain combines TRBV27 with TRBJ1-4, with TRBD1 matching 7 bases. The CDR3 length is 15 residues. V shed 5 bases, J shed 4 bases, and the junction held 7 bases outside the gene matches. Germline-derived CDR1 and CDR2 are MNHEY and SMNVEV (reference sequence).